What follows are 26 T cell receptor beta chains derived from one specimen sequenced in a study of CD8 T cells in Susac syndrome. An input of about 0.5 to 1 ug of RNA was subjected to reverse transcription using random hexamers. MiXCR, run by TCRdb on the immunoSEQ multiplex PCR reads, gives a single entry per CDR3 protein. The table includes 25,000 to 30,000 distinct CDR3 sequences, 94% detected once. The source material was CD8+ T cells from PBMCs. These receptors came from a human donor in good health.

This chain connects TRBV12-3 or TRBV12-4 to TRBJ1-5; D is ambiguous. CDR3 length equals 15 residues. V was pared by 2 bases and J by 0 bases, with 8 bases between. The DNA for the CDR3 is TGTGCCAGCAGTTTAAAGCATTATAGCAATCAGCCCCAGCATTTT. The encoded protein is CASSLKHYSNQPQHF.

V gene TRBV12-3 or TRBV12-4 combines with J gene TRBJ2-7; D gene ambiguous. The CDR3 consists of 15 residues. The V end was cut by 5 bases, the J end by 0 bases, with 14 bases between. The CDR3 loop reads CASSLTPSRSYEQYF. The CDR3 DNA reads TGTGCCAGCAGTCTAACCCCTTCGCGCTCCTACGAGCAGTACTTC.

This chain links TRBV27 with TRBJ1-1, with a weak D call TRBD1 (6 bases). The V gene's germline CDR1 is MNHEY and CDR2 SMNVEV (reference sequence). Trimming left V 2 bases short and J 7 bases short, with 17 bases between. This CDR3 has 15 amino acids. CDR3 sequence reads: CASSLIRGGPIEAFF. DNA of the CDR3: TGTGCCAGCAGTTTAATCCGGGGGGGCCCGATTGAAGCTTTCTTT.

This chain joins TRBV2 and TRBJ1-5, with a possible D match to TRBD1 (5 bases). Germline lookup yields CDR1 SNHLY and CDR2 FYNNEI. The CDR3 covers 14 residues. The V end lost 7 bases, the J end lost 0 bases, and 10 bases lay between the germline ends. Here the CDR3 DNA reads TGTGCCAGCAAAGCGGGACTTAGCAATCAGCCCCAGCATTTT. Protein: CASKAGLSNQPQHF.

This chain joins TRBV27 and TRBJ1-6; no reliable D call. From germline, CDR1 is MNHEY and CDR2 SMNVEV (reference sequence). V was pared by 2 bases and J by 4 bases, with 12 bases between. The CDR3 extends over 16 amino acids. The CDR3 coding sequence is TGTGCCAGCAGTTTAGAAACGGCCCCTTATAATTCACCCCTCCACTTT. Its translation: CASSLETAPYNSPLHF.

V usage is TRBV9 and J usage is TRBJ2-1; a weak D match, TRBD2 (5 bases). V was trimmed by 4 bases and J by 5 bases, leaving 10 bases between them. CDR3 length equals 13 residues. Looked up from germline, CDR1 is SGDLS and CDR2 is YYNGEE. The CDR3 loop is CASSTGGNNEQFF. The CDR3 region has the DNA TGTGCCAGCAGCACTGGAGGCAACAATGAGCAGTTCTTC.

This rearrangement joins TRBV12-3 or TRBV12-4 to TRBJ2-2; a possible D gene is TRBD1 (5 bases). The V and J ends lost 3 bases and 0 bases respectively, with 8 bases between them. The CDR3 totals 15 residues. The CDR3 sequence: CASSLGPANTGELFF. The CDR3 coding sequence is TGTGCCAGCAGTTTGGGGCCTGCGAACACCGGGGAGCTGTTTTTT.

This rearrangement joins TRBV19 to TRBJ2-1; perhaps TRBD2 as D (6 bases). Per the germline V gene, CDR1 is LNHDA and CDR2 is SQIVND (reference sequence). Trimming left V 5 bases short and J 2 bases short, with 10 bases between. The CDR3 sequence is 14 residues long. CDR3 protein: CASSPGETYNEQFF. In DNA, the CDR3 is TGTGCCAGTAGTCCGGGGGAGACCTACAATGAGCAGTTCTTC.

CDR3 sequence (DNA): TGCGCCAGCAGCCAAGATAACGCCAGGGAGGACGGCTACACCTTC. Translated, it gives CASSQDNAREDGYTF. V and J are TRBV4-3 and TRBJ1-2, with D maybe TRBD1 (5 bases). This CDR3 region has 15 residues. Germline V gives CDR1 LGHNA, CDR2 YSLEER. V lost 0 bases and J lost 8, with 16 bases in between.

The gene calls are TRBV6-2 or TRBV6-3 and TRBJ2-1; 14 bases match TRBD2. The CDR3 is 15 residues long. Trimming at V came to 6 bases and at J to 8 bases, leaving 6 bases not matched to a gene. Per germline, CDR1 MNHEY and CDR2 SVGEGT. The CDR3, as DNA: TGTGCCAGCAGAAGACTAGCGGGGGGGCCCCATGAGCAGTTCTTC. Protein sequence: CASRRLAGGPHEQFF.

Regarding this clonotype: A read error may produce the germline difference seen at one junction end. For the CDR3, the DNA is TGTGCTAGTGGCCCCCGGGTCCAGGACTTC. As protein: CASGPRVQDF. The V call is TRBV12-5, the J call TRBJ2-5; D not certain. Per germline, CDR1 LGHNT and CDR2 FRNRAP. This CDR3 has 10 amino acids.

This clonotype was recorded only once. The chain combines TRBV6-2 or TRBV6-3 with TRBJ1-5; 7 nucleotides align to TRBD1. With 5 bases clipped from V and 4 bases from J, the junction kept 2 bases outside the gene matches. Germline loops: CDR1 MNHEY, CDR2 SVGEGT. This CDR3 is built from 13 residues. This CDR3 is CASSPRGNQPQHF. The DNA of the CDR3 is TGTGCCAGCAGTCCCAGGGGGAATCAGCCCCAGCATTTT.

The CDR3 bases are TGTGCCAGCAGCCTATATACCGGGACAGGAGGCGAGCAGTACTTC. It translates to CASSLYTGTGGEQYF. The chain couples TRBV7-6 to TRBJ2-7; 8 bases are shared with TRBD1. The CDR3 covers 15 residues. Germline assignment: CDR1 SGHVS and CDR2 FNYEAQ. V shed 5 bases and J 6 bases; nucleotides not matched to a gene: 12.

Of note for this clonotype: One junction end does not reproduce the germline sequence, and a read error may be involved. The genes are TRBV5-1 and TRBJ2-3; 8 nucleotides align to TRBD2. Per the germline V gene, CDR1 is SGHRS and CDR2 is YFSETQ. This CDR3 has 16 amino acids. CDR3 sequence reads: CASGLDSGESTDTQYF. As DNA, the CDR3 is TGCGCCAGCGGCTTGGATAGCGGGGAAAGCACAGATACGCAGTATTTT.

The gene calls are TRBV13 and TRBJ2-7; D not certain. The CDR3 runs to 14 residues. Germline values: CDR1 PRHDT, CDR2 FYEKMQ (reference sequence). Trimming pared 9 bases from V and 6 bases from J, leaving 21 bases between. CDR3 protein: CASALTSTSSEQYF. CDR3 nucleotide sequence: TGTGCCAGTGCGCTTACTTCCACTTCTAGCGAGCAGTACTTC.

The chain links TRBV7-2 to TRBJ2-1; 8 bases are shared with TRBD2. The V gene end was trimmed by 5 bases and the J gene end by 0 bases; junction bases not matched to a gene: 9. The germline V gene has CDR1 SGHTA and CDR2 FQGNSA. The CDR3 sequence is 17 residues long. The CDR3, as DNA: TGTGCCAGCAGCATCTCAGCGGGGGTTCCCTCCTACAATGAGCAGTTCTTC. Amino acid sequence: CASSISAGVPSYNEQFF.

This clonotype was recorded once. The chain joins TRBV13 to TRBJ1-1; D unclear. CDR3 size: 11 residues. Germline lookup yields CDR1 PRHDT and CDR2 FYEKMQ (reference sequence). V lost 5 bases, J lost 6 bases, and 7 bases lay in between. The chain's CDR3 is CASSRAPEAFF. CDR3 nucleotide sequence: TGTGCCAGCAGCCGGGCACCTGAAGCTTTCTTT.

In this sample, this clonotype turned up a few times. The CDR3 DNA follows: TGCGCCAGCAGCTCCTCGGGCACAGATACGCAGTATTTT. This codes for CASSSSGTDTQYF. V and J are TRBV5-1 and TRBJ2-3; no reliable D call. Deletions cut 3 bases from V and 1 base from J, with 6 bases between. The V gene's germline CDR1 is SGHRS and CDR2 YFSETQ. The CDR3 has 13 residues.

CDR3 loop: CASRPIRDRYNEQFF. The CDR3 coding sequence is TGTGCCAGCAGGCCTATACGGGACAGGTACAATGAGCAGTTCTTC. The chain recombines TRBV6-2 or TRBV6-3 with TRBJ2-1, with 8 positions matching TRBD1. The germline gives CDR1 MNHEY, CDR2 SVGEGT. CDR3 length: 15 amino acids. Trimming took 6 bases from V and 4 from J; bases not matched to a gene: 8.

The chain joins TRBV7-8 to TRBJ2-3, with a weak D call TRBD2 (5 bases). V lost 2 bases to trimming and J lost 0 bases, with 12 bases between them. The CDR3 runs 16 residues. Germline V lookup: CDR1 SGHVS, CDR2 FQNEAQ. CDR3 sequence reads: CASSLRVGGSTDTQYF. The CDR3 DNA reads TGTGCCAGCAGCTTACGAGTCGGAGGCAGCACAGATACGCAGTATTTT.

The CDR3 protein is CASGPEGSGANVLTF. The CDR3 DNA follows: TGTGCTAGTGGCCCCGAGGGTTCTGGGGCCAACGTCCTGACTTTC. The rearrangement links TRBV12-5 to TRBJ2-6, with D perhaps matching TRBD2 (5 bases). This CDR3 has 15 residues. With 6 bases removed from V and 1 base from J, the gap between germline ends came to 10 bases. Per germline, CDR1 LGHNT and CDR2 FRNRAP. The full variable domain, with the rest looked up from reference TRBV12-5 and TRBJ2-6, is DARVTQTPRHKVTEMGQEVTMRCQPILGHNTVFWYRQTMMQGLELLAYFRNRAPLDDSGMPKDRFSAEMPDATLATLKIQPSEPRDSAVYFCASGPEGSGANVLTFGAGSRLTVL.

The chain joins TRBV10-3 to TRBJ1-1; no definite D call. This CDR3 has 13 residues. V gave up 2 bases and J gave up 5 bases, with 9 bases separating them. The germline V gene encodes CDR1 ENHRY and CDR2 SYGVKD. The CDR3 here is CAISEKIWTEAFF. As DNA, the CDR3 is TGTGCCATCAGTGAGAAGATCTGGACTGAAGCTTTCTTT.

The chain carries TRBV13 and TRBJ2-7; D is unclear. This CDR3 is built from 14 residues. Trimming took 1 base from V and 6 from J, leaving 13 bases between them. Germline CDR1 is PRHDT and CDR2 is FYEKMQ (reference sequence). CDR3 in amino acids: CASSLDRTYGEQYF. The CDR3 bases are TGTGCCAGCAGCTTAGACCGCACCTACGGCGAGCAGTACTTC.

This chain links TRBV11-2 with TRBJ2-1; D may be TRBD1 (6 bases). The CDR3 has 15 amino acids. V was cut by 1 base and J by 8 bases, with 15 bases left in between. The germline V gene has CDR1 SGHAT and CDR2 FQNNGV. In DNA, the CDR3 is TGTGCCAGCAGCTTAGGACGCTCAGCAGGGGATGAGCAGTTCTTC. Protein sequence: CASSLGRSAGDEQFF.

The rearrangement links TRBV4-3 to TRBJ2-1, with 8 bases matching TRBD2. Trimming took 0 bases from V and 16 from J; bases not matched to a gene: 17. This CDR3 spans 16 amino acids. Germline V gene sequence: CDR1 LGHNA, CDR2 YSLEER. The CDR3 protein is CASSQDSRGAHNERFF. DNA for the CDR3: TGCGCCAGCAGCCAAGATTCGCGGGGGGCCCACAATGAGCGTTTCTTC.

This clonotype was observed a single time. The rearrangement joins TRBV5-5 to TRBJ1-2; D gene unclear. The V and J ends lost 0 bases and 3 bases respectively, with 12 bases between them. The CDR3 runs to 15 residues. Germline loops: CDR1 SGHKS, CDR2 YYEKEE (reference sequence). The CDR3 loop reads CASSLVFHRDYGYTF. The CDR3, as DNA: TGTGCCAGCAGCTTGGTTTTTCACCGGGACTATGGCTACACCTTC.